One TCR beta chain is described in this entry. No antigen is known for it. One base away there is no much larger clone; base qualities are not given. As encoded in the germline V gene, CDR1 is SGDLS while CDR2 is YYNGEE. Taken from cysteine to phenylalanine, the CDR3 has 15 residues. Only the CDR3 DNA is retained, 45 bases long and in frame from the first base. The junction shows trimming of 3 bases on V and 5 bases on J, and the gene matches do not reach 7 bases of it. These data are taken from a study of T cell responses to AZD1222 COVID-19 vaccine (dated by TCRdb to the early 2020s). Looking at the study overall: A total of approximately 230 trial participants underwent TCR sequencing, of whom approximately 210 received two doses of AZD1222 and some 26 received two doses of the MenACWY control vaccine. Trial participants were enrolled by age into 18-55, 56-69 and 70-plus year subgroups, with about 150, 27 and 61 TCR-sequenced participants respectively. The research as a whole found: Vaccine-associated CD4 TCRs spanned the whole spike protein, with dominant responses in regions 160-218 and 743-854. After two AZD1222 doses, spike-specific TCR breadth and depth were significantly higher than at day 0 and than in MenACWY recipients. No day 14 peak-response samples were available, so repertoires were characterized only after the peak T cell response. Conclusions about previously exposed vaccinees were limited because only six AZD1222 recipients were SARS-CoV-2 seropositive at baseline. Epitopes outside the regions mutated in the B.1.351 and B.1.1.7 variants were reportedly recognized by nearly half of the unique spike-specific TCRs. In the small 56-69-year group, the increase in depth fell short of significance, most likely because of low power. Participants were mostly white British and included more females than males, and it was suggested by the authors that clonal diversity may have been underestimated.

Explained via the paper, the time point label denotes: about 28 days (+/-7) after the second vaccine dose. AZD1222 recipients whose second dose came at about 4 weeks and those whose second dose came at about 12 weeks were combined into one group, since spike-specific TCR depth and breadth did not differ between the two schedules. Vaccinee samples came from UK trials COV001 and COV002, including a single-blind randomized controlled phase 2/3 trial of AZD1222 (ChAdOx1 nCoV-19) in healthy adults. For TCRbeta chain sequencing, PBMC samples were collected from trial participants at day 0 and at day 28 after the second dose. The CDR3 regions of human TCRbeta chains were analyzed by immunosequencing. Per the source publication's procedure: TCRs in the repertoires were matched against a reference library of SARS-CoV-2-specific TCRs that had been generated with the MIRA antigen-specificity platform. Breadth was defined as the fraction of unique TCRs that were SARS-CoV-2-associated, and depth was defined as the fraction of total T cells that were SARS-CoV-2-associated. Using the MIRA data, each spike-specific TCR was mapped to the spike region that the TCR reacts to and placed in a CD4 or CD8 class. Log10-transformed breadth and depth values were compared by one-way ANOVA with Sidak's multiple comparisons tests. Here the immuneACCESS table is served through TCRdb, limited to in-frame sequences with V and J called. Missing clones are a known gap in these copies; in checked studies unresolved V genes cover under half, and the rest lacks a known reason. V and J calls and clone size follow that table, whereas D and trimming were derived from the DNA. This sample holds approximately 50,000 clones; approximately 80% were observed only once. Jointly, the top ten make up 4.5% to 5% of the sample.

The V and J segments used are TRBV9 and TRBJ2-2, and 7 junction bases match TRBD1. The sequenced sample was peripheral blood, obtained 28 days after the second AZD1222 dose. The sequence derives from an adult who received the AZD1222 COVID-19 vaccine. CDR3 region: CASSAKTGFTGELFF. The base sequence is TGTGCCAGCAGCGCCAAGACAGGGTTTACCGGGGAGCTGTTTTTT. Reference TRBV9 and TRBJ2-2 genes cover what lies past the CDR3, so the full variable domain is DSGVTQTPKHLITATGQRVTLRCSPRSGDLSVYWYQQSLDQGLQFLIQYYNGEERAKGNILERFSAQQFPDLHSELNLSSLELGDSALYFCASSAKTGFTGELFFGEGSRLTVL.